This T cell receptor (beta chain) was identified in a study of blood T cells in healthy people across ages (dated by TCRdb to about 2015). Turning to the overall study: In model experiments, template switching captured about one uniquely barcoded TCR beta cDNA molecule for every two T cells. Using deep sequencing normalized with unique cDNA molecular identifiers, the study measured how TCR beta repertoire diversity changes with age. Four age groups were formed from the donors: young (average approximately 15 years), middle-aged (around 40), aged (under 70) and long-lived (about 75). Donors of different ages were randomly distributed across sequencing lanes to avoid experimental bias. Two additional independent replicas of 1 million unique cDNA reads from the same blood draw were analyzed for two donors (one aged 18 to 30 and one aged 80 or older).

Donors were 39 systemically healthy Caucasian individuals from Russia aged roughly 6 to 95 years. Ten milliliters of peripheral blood were drawn from each donor into EDTA-treated Vacutainer tubes. PBMCs were isolated by Ficoll-Paque density-gradient centrifugation, with at least 6 million obtained per sample. Trizol reagent was used to extract total RNA from PBMCs, with at least 6 micrograms per sample. The percentages of naive CD45RAhigh/CD27high T cells were determined by flow cytometry on a PBMC aliquot from every donor. Receptor libraries were prepared by 5' RACE. The instrument given in TCRdb is Illumina HiSeq 2500. A second about 7 to 12 cycle PCR used a sample-barcoded 5' primer and a J-beta primer mix. Each TCR beta cDNA molecule received a unique molecular identifier from a template-switch 5' adaptor carrying 12 random nucleotides. At least 2.5 million CDR3-containing paired-end reads were obtained from each sample. The Mint cDNA synthesis kit, primed by a TRBC-specific oligonucleotide, was used to synthesize first-strand cDNA from all RNA. Following uracil-DNA glycosylase treatment, all cDNA underwent a first 18-cycle PCR with the universal primers M1SS and BC2_uni_R. The original pipeline was this. Normalization of each sample was performed by random selection of 1 million high-quality reads, each carrying a distinct molecular identifier. Instead of being binned into consensus sequences, reads that shared molecular identifiers were thrown out. MiTCR, set to a Q25 quality threshold and the strictest error-elimination algorithm, was used for CDR3 identification, clonotype clustering and error correction. A nonparametric unseen species model using Euler transformation provided a lower-bound estimate of total TCR beta diversity. In-frame beta chains were kept once TCRdb had trimmed the public reads at Q25 with fastp and called clones with MiXCR. Here each entry gathers all rows of one CDR3 protein and keeps the most common genes and DNA. Clone size and V and J calls follow TCRdb, not the original study. This sample comprises 910,000 or so distinct CDR3 sequences, roughly 51% of them detected only once. Of the sample, roughly 23% falls within the top ten clones.

What the work shows at the level of the full study, not this receptor alone: Bulk unsorted PBMC profiling prevented conclusive comparison of naive and antigen-experienced compartments. There was a strong correlation between observed TCR beta diversity and the percentage of naive T cells measured by flow cytometry. Because the CMV infection status of the donors was unknown, age-related changes in expanded clonotypes may potentially have been confounded. Estimates of total diversity from one million sequenced T cells were regarded as lower bounds and underestimates. As age increased, observed TCR beta diversity per million T cells dropped in a roughly linear way, and a significant reduction was already evident by age 40. Compared with the aged group, more naive CD4+ T cells, fewer expanded clones and increased TCR diversity were shown by the long-lived group, suggesting age selection.

Turning to this clonotype: What antigen it recognizes has not been identified. Per-nucleotide qualities are absent, and no much larger clonotype sits a single base away.

The receptor's source is a woman aged 55-69 years in good health. Input material: blood.

Read as DNA, the sequence is TGTGCCAGCAGCCAATTTCGGACCGCCGGACCTGGTAATGAAAAACTGTTTTTT. It specifies CASSQFRTAGPGNEKLFF. The receptor chain draws on TRBV14 and TRBJ1-4; the D gene is unclear. A distance of 20 bases separates the germline ends of V and J, which lose 2 bases and 4 bases respectively. Including cysteine and phenylalanine, the CDR3 has 18 amino acids. Left in the record is the CDR3 DNA by itself, 54 bases read in frame from the first base. According to the germline V gene, CDR1 reads SGHDN and CDR2 reads FVKESK.